This TCR beta chain was observed in a study of blood T cell repertoires in COVID-19. The CDR3 sequence is 12 residues long. Germline V gene lookup returns CDR1 SGHTA and CDR2 FQGNSA. V lost 3 bases to trimming and J lost 6 bases, with 5 bases between them. Sequencing used immunoSEQ multiplex PCR; TCRdb keeps in-frame clones, though not all of them. The sample holds approximately 97,000 clones, roughly 84% seen once. The origin of this receptor is a human donor in a cohort sampled during active COVID-19. This chain joins TRBV7-2 and TRBJ2-2; D uncertain. Sequencing input: peripheral blood. The CDR3 here is CASSFRSGELFF. CDR3 DNA: TGTGCCAGCAGCTTCCGGTCCGGGGAGCTGTTTTTT.